The rows below give T cell receptor beta chains drawn from one sample of a study of blood T cell repertoires in COVID-19. Measured with immunoSEQ multiplex PCR; TCRdb has only the in-frame clones, and not every one. The sample carries around 140,000 clones, roughly two thirds recorded once. The sample comprised peripheral blood. These receptors all come from a woman aged 70 to 79 with acute or convalescent COVID-19. CDR3s include the opening cysteine and the closing phenylalanine or tryptophan. A D gene is named only where the DNA matches it firmly. Part of the rows lack a size; the others show once, few, many or a class for expanded clones.

d_gene: .; abundance: .; v_gene: TRBV6-6; j_gene: TRBJ1-5; CDR3nt: TGTGCCGCAAGGGTGGGGGGGGGCAATCAGCCCCAGCATTTT; CDR3aa: CAARVGGGNQPQHF
d_gene: TRBD1; abundance: once; v_gene: TRBV2; j_gene: TRBJ1-2; CDR3nt: TGTGCCAGCAGTGCTGGACAGGGGGAATATGGCTACACCTTC; CDR3aa: CASSAGQGEYGYTF
d_gene: TRBD1; abundance: .; v_gene: TRBV5-1; j_gene: TRBJ2-2; CDR3nt: TGCGCCAGCACCTCCGTGACAGGGCGGACCGGGGAGCTGTTTTTT; CDR3aa: CASTSVTGRTGELFF
d_gene: .; abundance: .; v_gene: TRBV6-5; j_gene: TRBJ2-2; CDR3nt: TGTGCCAGCGGTTCCGTGGGGGCGCGTATGGCCGGGGAGCTGTTTTTT; CDR3aa: CASGSVGARMAGELFF
d_gene: .; abundance: .; v_gene: TRBV2; j_gene: TRBJ1-2; CDR3nt: TGTGCCAGCAGTGAGGCACCCCTAGCTAACTATGGCTACACCTTC; CDR3aa: CASSEAPLANYGYTF
d_gene: .; abundance: .; v_gene: TRBV6-5; j_gene: TRBJ1-4; CDR3nt: TGTGCCGCGGGGGCAGGGACTAATGAAAAACTGTTTTTT; CDR3aa: CAAGAGTNEKLFF
d_gene: .; abundance: once; v_gene: TRBV7-2; j_gene: TRBJ1-1; CDR3nt: TGTGCCAGCAGTCCACAGGGTGGGAACACTGAAGCTTTCTTT; CDR3aa: CASSPQGGNTEAFF
d_gene: TRBD1; abundance: .; v_gene: TRBV10-3; j_gene: TRBJ2-1; CDR3nt: TGTGCCATCACAACGGACAGGGGCAATGAGCAGTTCTTC; CDR3aa: CAITTDRGNEQFF
d_gene: TRBD2; abundance: .; v_gene: TRBV7-2; j_gene: TRBJ2-7; CDR3nt: TGTGCCAGCAGCTTGGGAGGGTTAAAGTACGAGCAGTACTTC; CDR3aa: CASSLGGLKYEQYF
d_gene: TRBD1; abundance: .; v_gene: TRBV5-4; j_gene: TRBJ1-1; CDR3nt: TGTGCCAGCAGCTTACAGGGGAAGGAGACTGAAGCTTTCTTT; CDR3aa: CASSLQGKETEAFF